This TCR beta chain emerged from a study of T cell responses to AZD1222 COVID-19 vaccine. Sequencing was performed with immunoSEQ multiplex PCR; in TCRdb, only in-frame clones are kept and a portion is missing. Among roughly 200,000 clones, approximately 95% were seen once, and the ten largest hold approximately 0.98%. This TCR came from an adult who received the MenACWY meningococcal vaccine as a control. Sequenced material: peripheral blood, taken 28 days after the second dose of the MenACWY control vaccine.

The CDR3 here is CASSLAGSYEQYF. For the CDR3, the DNA is TGTGCCAGCAGCTTAGCGGGTAGCTACGAGCAGTACTTC. This chain links TRBV7-9 with TRBJ2-7; no definite D call. With 0 bases removed from V and 3 bases from J, the gap between germline ends came to 6 bases. The CDR3 runs to 13 residues. CDR1 is SEHNR, CDR2 FQNEAQ, per germline (reference sequence). The full variable domain, in which reference TRBV7-9 and TRBJ2-7 provide the parts outside the CDR3, is DTGVSQNPRHKITKRGQNVTFRCDPISEHNRLYWYRQTLGQGPEFLTYFQNEAQLEKSRLLSDRFSAERPKGSFSTLEIQRTEQGDSAMYLCASSLAGSYEQYFGPGTRLTVT.